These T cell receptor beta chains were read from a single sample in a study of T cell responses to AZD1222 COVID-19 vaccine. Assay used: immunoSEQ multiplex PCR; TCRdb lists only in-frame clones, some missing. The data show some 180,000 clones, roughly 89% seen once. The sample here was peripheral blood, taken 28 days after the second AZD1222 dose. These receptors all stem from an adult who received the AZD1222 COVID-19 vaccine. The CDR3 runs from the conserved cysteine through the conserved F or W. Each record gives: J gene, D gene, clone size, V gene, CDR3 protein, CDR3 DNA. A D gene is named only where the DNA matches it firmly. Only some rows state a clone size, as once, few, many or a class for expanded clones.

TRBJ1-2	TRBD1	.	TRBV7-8	CASSLALTGGFGYTF	TGTGCCAGCAGCTTAGCCCTGACAGGGGGCTTTGGCTACACCTTC
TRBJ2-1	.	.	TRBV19	CASSSPGADYNEQFF	TGTGCCAGTAGTTCTCCGGGGGCCGATTACAATGAGCAGTTCTTC
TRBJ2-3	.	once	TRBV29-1	CSVAARFTDTQYF	TGCAGCGTTGCCGCGCGGTTCACAGATACGCAGTATTTT
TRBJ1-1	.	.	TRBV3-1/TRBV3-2	CASSLPGPGFGEAFF	TGTGCCAGCAGCCTCCCTGGTCCGGGGTTCGGTGAAGCTTTCTTT
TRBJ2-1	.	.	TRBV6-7	CASSFSRGASGEQFF	TGTGCCAGCAGTTTCTCCCGGGGGGCTTCGGGTGAGCAGTTCTTC
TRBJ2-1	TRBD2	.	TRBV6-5	CASSQTSGEPNEQFF	TGTGCCAGCAGCCAGACTAGCGGGGAACCCAATGAGCAGTTCTTC
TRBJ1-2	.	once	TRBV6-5	CASSYGGRIDGYTF	TGTGCCAGCAGTTACGGGGGGCGCATTGATGGCTACACCTTC
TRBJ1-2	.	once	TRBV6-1	CASSEWDRGGSYGYTF	TGTGCCAGCAGTGAATGGGACCGGGGGGGCAGCTATGGCTACACCTTC
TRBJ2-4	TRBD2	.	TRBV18	CASSQLAPKNIQYF	TGTGCCAGCTCACAACTAGCGCCCAAAAACATTCAGTACTTC
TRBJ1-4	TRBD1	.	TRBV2	CASSGGTGVTADEKLFF	TGTGCCAGCAGTGGGGGTACAGGGGTGACTGCCGATGAAAAACTGTTTTTT
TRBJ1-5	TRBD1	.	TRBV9	CASSGDQGDPQHF	TGTGCCAGCAGCGGTGATCAGGGGGACCCCCAGCATTTT
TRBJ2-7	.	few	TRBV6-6	CASSSFYSEQYF	TGTGCCAGCAGTTCGTTCTACAGCGAGCAGTACTTC
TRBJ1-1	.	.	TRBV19	CASRVGYTEAFF	TGTGCCAGTAGGGTAGGGTACACTGAAGCTTTCTTT
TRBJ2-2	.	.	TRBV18	CASSSVTGELFF	TGTGCCAGCTCATCTGTGACCGGGGAGCTGTTTTTT
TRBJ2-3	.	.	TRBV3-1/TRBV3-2	CASSQETAGVTDTQYF	TGTGCCAGCAGCCAAGAGACGGCAGGAGTCACAGATACGCAGTATTTT
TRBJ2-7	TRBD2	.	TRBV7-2	CASSARSWTSRDEQYF	TGTGCCAGCAGCGCCCGATCCTGGACTAGCCGAGACGAGCAGTACTTC
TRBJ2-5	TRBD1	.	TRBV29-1	CSVRTGPETQYF	TGCAGCGTAAGGACAGGGCCAGAGACCCAGTACTTC
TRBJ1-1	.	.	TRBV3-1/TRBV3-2	CASSQDADTEAFF	TGTGCCAGCAGCCAGGACGCAGACACTGAAGCTTTCTTT
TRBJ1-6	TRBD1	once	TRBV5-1	CASSLAFTGDSPLHF	TGCGCCAGCAGCTTGGCATTCACAGGGGATTCACCCCTCCACTTT
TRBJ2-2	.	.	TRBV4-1	CASSQVGGYTGELFF	TGCGCCAGCAGCCAAGTTGGGGGGTACACCGGGGAGCTGTTTTTT
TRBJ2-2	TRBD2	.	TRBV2	CASSRSGGTTGELFF	TGTGCCAGCAGTAGAAGCGGGGGGACCACCGGGGAGCTGTTTTTT
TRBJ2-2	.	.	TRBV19	CASSLSGELFF	TGTGCCAGTAGTCTAAGCGGGGAGCTGTTTTTT
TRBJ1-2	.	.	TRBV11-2	CASSFGERPNYGYTF	TGTGCCAGCAGCTTCGGAGAAAGGCCTAACTATGGCTACACCTTC
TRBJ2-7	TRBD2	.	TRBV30	CACRRGGLEQYF	TGTGCCTGCCGGAGGGGAGGGCTCGAGCAGTACTTC
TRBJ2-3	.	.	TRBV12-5	CASGRGSTDTQYF	TGTGCTAGTGGTCGGGGGAGCACAGATACGCAGTATTTT
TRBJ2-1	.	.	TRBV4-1	CASSLRSDRPYNEQFF	TGCGCCAGCAGCCTCCGATCCGACAGGCCTTACAATGAGCAGTTCTTC
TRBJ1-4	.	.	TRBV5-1	CASSFGTEAEKLFF	TGCGCCAGCAGCTTTGGGACGGAGGCTGAAAAACTGTTTTTT